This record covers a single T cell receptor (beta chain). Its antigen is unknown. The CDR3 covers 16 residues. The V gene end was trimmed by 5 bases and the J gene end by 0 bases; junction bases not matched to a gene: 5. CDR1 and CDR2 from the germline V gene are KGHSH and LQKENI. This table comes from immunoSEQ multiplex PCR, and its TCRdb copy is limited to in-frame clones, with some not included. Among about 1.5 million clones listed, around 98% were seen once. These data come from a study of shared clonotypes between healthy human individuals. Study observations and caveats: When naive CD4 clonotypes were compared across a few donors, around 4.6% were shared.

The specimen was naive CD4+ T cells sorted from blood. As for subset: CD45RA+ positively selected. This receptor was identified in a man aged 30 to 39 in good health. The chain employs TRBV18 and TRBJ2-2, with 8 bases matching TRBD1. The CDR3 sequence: CASSTWDRTNTGELFF. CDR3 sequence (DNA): TGTGCCAGCTCAACTTGGGACAGGACGAACACCGGGGAGCTGTTTTTT.